The next 15 T cell receptor gamma chains were all read from a single sample in a study of gamma delta lymphoproliferative disorders and STAT genes. Sequencing used genomic DNA taken from PBMCs of patients and controls. TCRdb re-called the multiplex PCR reads using CATT. The sample lists more than 2,000 gamma-chain clones, around a tenth occurring once. Sequenced input: blood. The receptors stem from a human donor with gamma-delta T-cell large granular lymphocyte leukemia.

Of note for this clone: Other nucleotide sequences in the sample specify the same CDR3. The chain recombines TRGV2 with TRGJ1 or TRGJ2. TCRdb records no J gene; here it was assigned by comparing the DNA to germline. Germline values: CDR1 EGSNGY, CDR2 YDSYNSKV. The CDR3 spans 13 residues. The trim removed 1 base at V and 1 base at J, leaving 1 base unmatched. The CDR3 loop reads CATWDGNYYKKLF. The CDR3, as DNA: TGTGCCACCTGGGACGGAAATTATTATAAGAAACTCTTT.

The J gene is TRGJ1 or TRGJ2, the V gene TRGV9. TCRdb is silent on the J gene; assignment here came from matching the DNA to germline. Germline CDR1 GITISATS, CDR2 ISYDGTV (reference sequence). V gave up 0 bases and J gave up 1 base; unmatched junction bases: 3. The CDR3 length is 14 residues. The CDR3 DNA is TGTGCCTTGTGGGAGGTGATCAATTATTATAAGAAACTCTTT. It encodes CALWEVINYYKKLF.

This clone was counted between two and nine times. TCRdb pairs this DNA with a much larger clone's protein that differs at residue 13, likely a read error; the protein shown was translated from the DNA. The V gene was identified as TRGV9, while no J gene was called. The CDR3 is 15 amino acids. Germline V gene data show CDR1 as GITISATS and CDR2 as ISYDGTV (reference sequence). CDR3 sequence (DNA): TGTGCCTTGTGGGAGGAAGAGTTGGGCAAAAAAATCAGGGTATTT. Protein product: CALWEEELGKKIRVF.

Relative to its sample, this clone is medium-sized. The chain couples TRGV2 to TRGJP2. TCRdb records no J gene; here it was assigned by comparing the DNA to germline. The CDR3 extends over 15 amino acids. Germline-derived CDR1 and CDR2 are EGSNGY and YDSYNSKV. V lost 1 base to trimming and J lost 0 bases; unmatched junction nucleotides: 2. The CDR3 loop is CATWDGHSSDWIKTF. The DNA for the CDR3 is TGTGCCACCTGGGACGGACATAGTAGTGATTGGATCAAGACGTTT.

By share of the sample, this clone is medium-sized. CDR3 DNA sequence: TGTGCTGCGTGGGATTGTGGTTATAAGAAACTCTTT. Encoded protein: CAAWDCGYKKLF. J is TRGJ1 or TRGJ2 and V is TRGV10. TCRdb supplies no J gene; here it was assigned by aligning the nucleotide sequence to germline. TRGV10 is noted as an ORF with a role that remains uncertain. V gave up 8 bases and J gave up 6 bases; unmatched junction bases: 8. The length of the CDR3 is 12 residues.

The chain joins TRGV2 to TRGJ1 or TRGJ2. The J gene was not available in TCRdb and was assigned here by matching the DNA to germline segments. Germline assignment: CDR1 EGSNGY and CDR2 YDSYNSKV. This CDR3 contains 16 residues. Losses at the gene ends were 1 base for V and 2 bases for J; bases not matched to a gene: 11. This chain's CDR3 is CATWDGTDPHYYKKLF. The CDR3 DNA is TGTGCCACCTGGGACGGAACAGACCCACATTATTATAAGAAACTCTTT.

This clone was detected a few times. The J gene call is TRGJ1 or TRGJ2, but no V gene call exists. The CDR3 runs to 9 residues. The CDR3 loop is CATEYKKLF. In DNA, the CDR3 is TGTGCCACCGAATATAAGAAACTCTTT.

By share of the sample, this clone is medium-sized. The chain links TRGV4 to TRGJ1 or TRGJ2. No J gene was available from TCRdb, and it was assigned here by a germline match of the DNA. The V segment lost 3 bases and the J segment 7 bases; nucleotides outside the gene matches: 3. The length of the CDR3 is 11 residues. Germline V gene sequence: CDR1 EGSTGY, CDR2 YDSYTSSV. The CDR3 sequence is CATWDNYKKLF. The CDR3 coding sequence is TGTGCCACCTGGGATAACTATAAGAAACTCTTT.

This clone is labeled medium-sized (0.01 to 0.1%). The chain uses TRGV10 and TRGJ1 or TRGJ2. The J gene, missing from TCRdb, was assigned here through DNA to germline matching. TRGV10 is filed as an ORF, its function uncertain. The CDR3 loop spans 19 amino acids. V shed 8 bases, J shed 0 bases, and the junction held 23 bases outside the gene matches. The CDR3 DNA sequence: TGTGCTGCGTGGGATGACTTCAACTTAATTCCGTTGAATTATTATAAGAAACTCTTT. This encodes CAAWDDFNLIPLNYYKKLF.

Regarding this clone: The identical CDR3 is also encoded by other nucleotide sequences in the sample. V and J are TRGV4 and TRGJ1 or TRGJ2. The J gene was missing in TCRdb and was found by matching the end of the DNA to germline. CDR3 length: 13 residues. The germline V gene has CDR1 EGSTGY and CDR2 YDSYTSSV. V lost 1 base, J lost 2 bases, and 2 bases stayed unmatched. CDR3 residues: CATWDGHYYKKLF. CDR3 nucleotide sequence: TGTGCCACCTGGGATGGTCATTATTATAAGAAACTCTTT.

The J gene is TRGJ1 or TRGJ2, the V gene TRGV3. The J gene is absent in TCRdb and was assigned here via DNA matching to germline. Germline V gives CDR1 VTNTFY, CDR2 YDVSTARD (reference sequence). V lost 5 bases, J lost 1 base, and 26 bases stayed unmatched. CDR3 length equals 20 residues. CDR3 sequence: CATWGVSGCTGPNNYYKKLF. The DNA for the CDR3 is TGTGCCACCTGGGGAGTATCCGGTTGTACAGGCCCAAATAATTATTATAAGAAACTCTTT.

This clone is classed as medium-sized. The chain carries TRGV4 and TRGJ1 or TRGJ2. The J gene, absent from TCRdb, was called here by matching the DNA to germline. The CDR3 has 13 residues. Per the germline V gene, CDR1 is EGSTGY and CDR2 is YDSYTSSV. V lost 8 bases and J lost 0; bases outside the gene matches: 7. CDR3 protein: CATLRPNYYKKLF. In DNA form, the CDR3 reads TGTGCCACCTTGAGGCCGAATTATTATAAGAAACTCTTT.

The rearrangement links TRGV5 to TRGJ1 or TRGJ2. As TCRdb names no J gene, one was assigned here on the basis of a DNA match to germline. J lost 0 bases, V lost 0 bases, and 20 bases had no gene match. CDR3 length: 20 amino acids. Germline V lookup: CDR1 VINAFY, CDR2 YDVSNSKD. CDR3 nucleotide sequence: TGTGCCACCTGGGACAGGCTCATCCCACGTACAATATCGAATTATTATAAGAAACTCTTT. It yields the protein CATWDRLIPRTISNYYKKLF.

By share, this clone counts as medium-sized. V is TRGV2 and J is TRGJP2. Since TCRdb gives no J gene, matching the DNA to germline was used here to assign it. J was trimmed by 0 bases and V by 0 bases; bases with no gene match: 7. Per the germline V gene, CDR1 is EGSNGY and CDR2 is YDSYNSKV. This CDR3 comprises 17 residues. The CDR3 region has the DNA TGTGCCACCTGGGACGGGCGTGAGGATAGTAGTGATTGGATCAAGACGTTT. Amino acid sequence: CATWDGREDSSDWIKTF.

This clone is labeled medium-sized. At one end the junction does not follow the germline gene, possibly because of a read error. V is TRGV4 and J is TRGJ1 or TRGJ2. TCRdb offers no J gene call, so here the DNA was matched to germline to obtain one. Germline V gives CDR1 EGSTGY, CDR2 YDSYTSSV. The CDR3 contains 13 residues. This CDR3 reads CATWNGRDYKKLF. CDR3 DNA: TGTGCCACCTGGAATGGGCGGGATTATAAGAAACTCTTT.